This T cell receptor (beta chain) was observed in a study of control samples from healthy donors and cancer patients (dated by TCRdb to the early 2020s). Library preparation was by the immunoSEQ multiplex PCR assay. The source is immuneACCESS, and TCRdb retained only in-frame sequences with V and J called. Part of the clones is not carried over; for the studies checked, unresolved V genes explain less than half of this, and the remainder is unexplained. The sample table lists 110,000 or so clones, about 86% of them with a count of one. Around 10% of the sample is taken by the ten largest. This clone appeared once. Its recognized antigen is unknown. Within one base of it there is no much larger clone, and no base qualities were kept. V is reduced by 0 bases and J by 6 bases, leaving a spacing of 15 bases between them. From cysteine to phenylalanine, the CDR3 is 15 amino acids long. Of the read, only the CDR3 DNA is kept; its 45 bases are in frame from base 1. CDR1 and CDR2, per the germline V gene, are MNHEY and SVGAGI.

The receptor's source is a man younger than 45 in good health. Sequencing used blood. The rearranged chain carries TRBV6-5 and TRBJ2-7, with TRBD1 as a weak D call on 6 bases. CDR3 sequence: CASSYSTGTFSEQYF. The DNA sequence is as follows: TGTGCCAGCAGTTACTCAACCGGGACATTCAGCGAGCAGTACTTC.